These 5 T cell receptor beta chains share one sample of origin, sequenced in a study of blood T cell repertoires in COVID-19. Assay used: immunoSEQ multiplex PCR; TCRdb lists only in-frame clones, some missing. In the table there are about 70,000 clones, roughly 81% of which are singletons. The sequencing input was peripheral blood. These receptors were collected from a woman in her 70s with acute or convalescent COVID-19.

This rearrangement joins TRBV18 to TRBJ1-3; no firm D call. Germline CDR1 is KGHSH and CDR2 is LQKENI. V was clipped by 6 bases and J by 0 bases, with 6 bases between them. The CDR3 spans 13 residues. The chain's CDR3 is CASSISSGNTIYF. CDR3 nucleotide sequence: TGTGCCAGCTCCATTAGCTCTGGAAACACCATATATTTT.

The chain is built from TRBV28 and TRBJ1-1; D remains ambiguous. The CDR3 contains 14 residues. V lost 6 bases, J lost 1 base, and 12 bases lay in between. CDR1 and CDR2 from the germline V gene are MDHEN and SYDVKM. The CDR3 DNA is TGTGCCAGCAGCACCCCCCGGGGGAACACTGAAGCTTTCTTT. Its protein is CASSTPRGNTEAFF.

The chain joins TRBV28 to TRBJ1-1; 9 bases match TRBD1. Germline assignment: CDR1 MDHEN and CDR2 SYDVKM. The CDR3 contains 18 residues. V lost 4 bases and J lost 5; bases outside the gene matches: 17. The CDR3 loop is CASSSFRDREQERTEAFF. CDR3 in DNA: TGTGCCAGCAGTTCGTTCCGGGACAGGGAGCAGGAAAGAACTGAAGCTTTCTTT.

The chain combines TRBV9 with TRBJ1-1; D call uncertain. CDR1 is SGDLS and CDR2 is YYNGEE in the germline V gene. V lost 2 bases and J lost 1, with 9 bases in between. The CDR3 length is 14 residues. Here the CDR3 DNA reads TGTGCCAGCAGCGTCCTCGCGTCGAACACTGAAGCTTTCTTT. As protein: CASSVLASNTEAFF.

The rearrangement links TRBV5-1 to TRBJ1-1; unclear D gene. Germline loops: CDR1 SGHRS, CDR2 YFSETQ. The length of the CDR3 is 13 residues. Trimming stripped 4 bases from V and 3 bases from J, with 10 bases between. This CDR3 reads CASSRTRDTEAFF. The CDR3 region has the DNA TGCGCCAGCAGCCGCACGAGGGACACTGAAGCTTTCTTT. Combining the CDR3 with reference TRBV5-1 and TRBJ1-1 gives the whole variable domain KAGVTQTPRYLIKTRGQQVTLSCSPISGHRSVSWYQQTPGQGLQFLFEYFSETQRNKGNFPGRFSGRQFSNSRSEMNVSTLELGDSALYLCASSRTRDTEAFFGQGTRLTVV.